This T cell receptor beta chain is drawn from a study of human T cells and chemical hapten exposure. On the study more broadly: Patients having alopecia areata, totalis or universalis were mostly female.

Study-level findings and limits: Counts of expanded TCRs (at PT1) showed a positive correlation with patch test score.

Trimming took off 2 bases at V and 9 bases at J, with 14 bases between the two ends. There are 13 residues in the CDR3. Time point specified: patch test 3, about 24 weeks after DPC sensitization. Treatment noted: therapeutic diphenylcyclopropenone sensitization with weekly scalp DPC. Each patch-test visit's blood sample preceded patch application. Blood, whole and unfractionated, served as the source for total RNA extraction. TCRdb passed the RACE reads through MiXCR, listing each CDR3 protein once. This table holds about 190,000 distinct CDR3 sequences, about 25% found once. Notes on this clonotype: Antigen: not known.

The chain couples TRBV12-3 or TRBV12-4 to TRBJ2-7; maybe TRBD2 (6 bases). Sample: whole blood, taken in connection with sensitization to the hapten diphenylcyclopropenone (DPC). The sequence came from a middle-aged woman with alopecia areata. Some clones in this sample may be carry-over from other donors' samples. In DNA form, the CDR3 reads TGTGCCAGCAGTTTAAGTGCTAGCGTAGGGCAGTACTTC. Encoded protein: CASSLSASVGQYF.